This T cell receptor beta chain is from a study of blood T cell repertoires in COVID-19. Worth noting for this clone: This CDR3 is also generated by other DNA sequences in the sample.

The assay was immunoSEQ multiplex PCR, and TCRdb's table has in-frame clones only and misses some. The sample shows a few hundred thousand clones, approximately 87% of them seen only once. Trimming cost V 5 bases and J 2 bases, with 10 bases left between them. Germline V gene sequence: CDR1 SNHLY, CDR2 FYNNEI. This CDR3 spans 14 amino acids. The chain recombines TRBV2 with TRBJ1-5; the D gene is possibly TRBD1 (6 bases). The specimen sequenced was PBMCs or T cells enriched from blood (not recorded which). This sequence originates from a woman aged 45-59 years who had recovered from COVID-19. DNA of the CDR3: TGTGCCAGCAGTCCACAGGGCGGCAATCAGCCCCAGCATTTT. This encodes CASSPQGGNQPQHF. The full variable domain, its missing parts supplied by reference TRBV2 and TRBJ1-5, is EPEVTQTPSHQVTQMGQEVILRCVPISNHLYFYWYRQILGQKVEFLVSFYNNEISEKSEIFDDQFSVERPDGSNFTLKIRSTKLEDSAMYFCASSPQGGNQPQHFGDGTRLSIL.